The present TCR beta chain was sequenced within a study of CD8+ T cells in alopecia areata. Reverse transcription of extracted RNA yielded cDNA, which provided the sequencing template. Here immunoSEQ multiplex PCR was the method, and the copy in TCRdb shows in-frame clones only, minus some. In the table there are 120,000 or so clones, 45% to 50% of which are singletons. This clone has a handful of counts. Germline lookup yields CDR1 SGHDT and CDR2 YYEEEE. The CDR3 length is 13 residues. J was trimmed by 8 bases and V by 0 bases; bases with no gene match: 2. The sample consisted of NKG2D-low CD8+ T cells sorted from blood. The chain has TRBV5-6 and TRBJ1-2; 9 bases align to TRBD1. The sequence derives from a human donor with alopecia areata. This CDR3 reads CASSLDRGLGYTF. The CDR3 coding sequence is TGTGCCAGCAGCTTGGACAGGGGGCTAGGCTACACCTTC.